This T cell receptor beta chain was identified in a study of blood T cell repertoires in COVID-19. In the original workflow: It was from reference gene primer amplification that nucleated cell counts were estimated. The data were produced by immunoSEQ multiplex PCR, yet TCRdb's version contains in-frame clones alone and is incomplete. V, J and clone size are taken as reported in that table, and D and trimming were inferred from the DNA itself. The table lists more than 55,000 clones, roughly three quarters of them singletons, with approximately 3% in the top ten. The origin of this receptor is a man aged 60-69 years with acute or convalescent COVID-19. Sequenced input: peripheral blood.

The CDR3 nucleotides read TGTGCCAGCAGCGCACCGTTAGGAGGAGGCTACACCTTC. It is translated as CASSAPLGGGYTF. The rearrangement links TRBV9 to TRBJ1-2; D gene unclear. There are 13 residues in the CDR3. V was shortened by 3 bases and J by 8 bases, with 14 bases between the two germline ends. From germline, CDR1 is SGDLS and CDR2 YYNGEE.